This TCR beta chain was captured in a study of T-cell memory formation after mild COVID-19. Turning to the study itself: Clusters of TCRs were largely donor specific. Study outcomes and limitations: Clones contracting day 15 to 85 were balanced CD4/CD8; later expanders leaned CD4+.

A single count supports this clonotype. Its specificity is unknown. One entry per CDR3 protein results from TCRdb running MiXCR on the 5' RACE reads. The table includes about 560,000 distinct CDR3 sequences, approximately 19% detected once. This CDR3 contains 20 residues. Germline lookup yields CDR1 LGHDT and CDR2 YNNKEL (reference sequence). J gave up 6 bases and V 4 bases, and 18 bases lay outside the gene matches. V is TRBV3-1 and J is TRBJ2-1, with 13 bases lining up with TRBD2. The clonotype comes from an adult woman who had mild COVID-19 (a few samples of this study predate the infection). Cell type and time point are not known. The sample was PBMCs or a T cell subset sorted from them (not recorded which). This CDR3 is CASSRRDTGLAGTLGNEQFF. The CDR3 DNA reads TGTGCCAGCAGCCGGCGTGATACGGGACTAGCGGGAACCCTAGGCAATGAGCAGTTCTTC.